The TCR beta chain under discussion was sequenced for a study of beta chain features in type 1 diabetes. General study points: VDJ junctions in type 1 diabetes patients carried more deletions and fewer insertions.

One heparinised draw, averaging around 120 mL, was taken per donor. Without exception, sorted populations had purity beyond 95%. TCRB transcripts that were expressed got sequenced, as all of the isolated RNA had been reverse transcribed. The assay was immunoSEQ multiplex PCR, and TCRdb's table has in-frame clones only and misses some. In the table there are hundreds of thousands of clones, roughly 15% of which are singletons. Germline V gene lookup returns CDR1 SNHLY and CDR2 FYNNEI. The V and J ends lost 4 bases and 7 bases respectively, with 10 bases between them. This CDR3 is built from 13 residues. On this clone: Its antigen remains unidentified.

This TCR was sampled from a woman aged 18-35 years in good health. Input material: naive CD4+ T cells from blood. The gene calls are TRBV2 and TRBJ2-2; D uncertain. CDR3 sequence reads: CASSVQTRGELFF. For the CDR3, the DNA is TGTGCCAGCAGTGTACAGACTCGCGGGGAGCTGTTTTTT.